This T cell receptor beta chain was sequenced during a study of T cell changes during pregnancy in multiple sclerosis. The assay was immunoSEQ multiplex PCR, and TCRdb's table has in-frame clones only and misses some. The sample has tens of thousands of clones; 80% to 95% are singletons. Looked up from germline, CDR1 is SGHTA and CDR2 is FQGTGA. The CDR3 has 14 amino acids. The V end lost 5 bases, the J end lost 8 bases, and 18 bases lay between the germline ends. This sequence was found in a female donor with multiple sclerosis, enrolled in a pregnancy study. The gene calls are TRBV7-3 and TRBJ1-2; D call uncertain. The material sequenced was peripheral blood, taken in the first trimester of pregnancy. The CDR3 sequence is CASSQDSAKGGYTF. CDR3 DNA: TGTGCCAGCAGCCAAGATAGCGCAAAAGGGGGCTACACCTTC.